This T cell receptor (beta chain) was identified in a study of T-cell reconstitution after alpha-beta-depleted transplantation in children listed by TCRdb under 2016. Background on the whole study: Using TCR repertoire profiling, the study followed T-cell immune reconstitution in a quantitative way in children after TCRalphabeta/CD19-depleted allogeneic hematopoietic cell transplantation.

Trimming takes 2 bases from V and 1 base from J, and the germline ends sit 12 bases apart. The germline V gene supplies CDR1 SGDLS and CDR2 YYNGEE. The CDR3 contains 15 residues, cysteine and phenylalanine counted. Solely the CDR3 DNA is kept, with 45 bases framed from the first base. This clonotype was detected only a few times. Its antigen target is currently unknown. No base qualities exist here, and no much larger clone lies one base off it. The library came from PCR. TCRdb names Illumina HiSeq 2500 as the instrument used. To normalize quantification of the TCRbeta repertoire, the TCR libraries were built with molecular barcoding that relied on unique molecular identifiers. TCRdb trimmed public reads at Q25 via fastp, called clones via MiXCR and kept in-frame beta chains. Rows are unified per CDR3 protein, each entry keeping the most common DNA and genes. Across this sample there are about 640,000 distinct CDR3 sequences, with 16% seen only once. The ten largest account for 0.8% to 1.1% of the sample.

This specimen was PBMCs from the stem cell graft donor, taken from the stem cell graft. The chain was built from TRBV9 and TRBJ1-1, with TRBD1 tentatively as D gene (5 bases match). The clonotype originates from a human donor who donated a stem cell graft to a child with acute myeloid leukemia. The DNA sequence is as follows: TGTGCCAGCAGCGTTTTTGACAGACAGAACACTGAAGCTTTCTTT. This codes for CASSVFDRQNTEAFF.